The present entry profiles one T cell receptor (beta chain) with its context. This record belongs to a study of blood T cell repertoires in COVID-19. As for the study in general: Spain, Italy and the United States supplied samples that represented acute and convalescent COVID-19.

The CDR3 loop spans 17 amino acids. V lost 4 bases, J lost 1 base, and 20 bases lay in between. Germline V lookup: CDR1 SGHNT, CDR2 YYREEE (reference sequence). The data were produced by immunoSEQ multiplex PCR, yet TCRdb's version contains in-frame clones alone and is incomplete. The sample shows around 51,000 clones, just over 90% of them seen only once. V is TRBV5-4 and J is TRBJ1-1; maybe TRBD1 (6 bases). This TCR derives from a man between 65 and 85 years old with acute or convalescent COVID-19. Sequencing was performed on peripheral blood. The CDR3 spells CASSPSLNRAGNTEAFF. The CDR3 nucleotides read TGTGCCAGCAGCCCGAGCCTAAACAGGGCTGGGAACACTGAAGCTTTCTTT.